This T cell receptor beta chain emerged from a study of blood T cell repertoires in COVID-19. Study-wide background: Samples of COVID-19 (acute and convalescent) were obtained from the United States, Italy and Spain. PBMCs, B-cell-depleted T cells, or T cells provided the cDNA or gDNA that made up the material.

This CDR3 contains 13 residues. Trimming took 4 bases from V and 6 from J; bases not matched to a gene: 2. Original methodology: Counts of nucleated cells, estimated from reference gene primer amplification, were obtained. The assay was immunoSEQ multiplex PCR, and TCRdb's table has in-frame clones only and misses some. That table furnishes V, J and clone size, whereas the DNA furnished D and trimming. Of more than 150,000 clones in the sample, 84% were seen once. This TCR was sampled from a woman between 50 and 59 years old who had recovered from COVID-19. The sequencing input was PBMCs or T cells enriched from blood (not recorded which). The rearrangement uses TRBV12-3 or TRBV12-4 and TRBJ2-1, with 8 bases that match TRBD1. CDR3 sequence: CASSSDRVNEQFF. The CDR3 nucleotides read TGTGCCAGCAGTTCGGACAGGGTCAATGAGCAGTTCTTC.